The 20 T cell receptor beta chains listed next were all sequenced from one sample in a study of OX40 agonist ivuxolimab in advanced cancers. The table came from immunoSEQ multiplex PCR; TCRdb's copy has only in-frame clones and leaves some out. Of tens of thousands of clones in the sample, 85% to 90% were seen once. The sequenced sample was CD4+ or CD8+ T cells sorted from blood, obtained in a trial of the OX40 agonist ivuxolimab. These receptors all stem from an adult with an advanced solid tumor such as melanoma, head and neck, liver or kidney cancer.

The chain employs TRBV28 and TRBJ2-3, with 7 bases identical to TRBD2. The CDR3 is 15 residues long. V shed 3 bases and J 2 bases; nucleotides not matched to a gene: 5. In germline, CDR1 is MDHEN, CDR2 SYDVKM. The CDR3 DNA sequence: TGTGCCAGCAGTTTGGCGGGAGAACTCACAGATACGCAGTATTTT. Residues: CASSLAGELTDTQYF.

The V gene is TRBV5-1, the J gene TRBJ1-2, with D unclear. The germline V gene encodes CDR1 SGHRS and CDR2 YFSETQ. This CDR3 has 14 amino acids. Trimming took off 3 bases at V and 4 bases at J, with 13 bases between the two ends. The CDR3 region has the DNA TGCGCCAGCAGCTATGGTGCGGGAATCTATGGCTACACCTTC. This encodes CASSYGAGIYGYTF.

The CDR3 region has the DNA TGTGCCAGCAGTTTTACCTACGAGCAGTACTTC. Its translation is CASSFTYEQYF. This chain connects TRBV6-6 to TRBJ2-7, with D unclear. V dropped 4 bases and J dropped 2 bases, with 3 bases sitting between them. This CDR3 has 11 residues. Per germline, CDR1 MNHNY and CDR2 SVGAGI (reference sequence).

The chain combines TRBV28 with TRBJ2-1, with D possibly matching TRBD2 (5 bases). The germline gives CDR1 MDHEN, CDR2 SYDVKM. Trimming left V 5 bases short and J 9 bases short, with 11 bases between. The CDR3 runs 12 residues. For the CDR3, the DNA is TGTGCCAGCAGTGGAGGAGAGATTGAGCAGTTCTTC. Amino acid sequence: CASSGGEIEQFF.

The chain uses TRBV27 and TRBJ1-1; 8 bases match TRBD1. CDR1 is MNHEY, CDR2 SMNVEV, per germline (reference sequence). Trimming took 6 bases from V and 5 from J; bases not matched to a gene: 5. This CDR3 contains 13 residues. The CDR3 sequence is CASRIRGRTEAFF. The DNA for the CDR3 is TGTGCCAGCAGAATCAGGGGGCGGACTGAAGCTTTCTTT.

Note on this clone: Mismatch with germline at one junction end may stem from a read error. This chain links TRBV10-3 with TRBJ2-1; 9 bases map to TRBD2. Germline-derived CDR1 and CDR2 are ENHRY and SYGVKD. CDR3 size: 16 residues. CDR3 region: CAISGRLAASYNEQFF. For the CDR3, the DNA is TGTGCCATTAGTGGTAGACTAGCGGCCTCCTACAATGAGCAGTTCTTC.

CDR3 sequence: CASTESTTGELFF. DNA for the CDR3: TGTGCCAGCACCGAATCCACCACCGGGGAGCTGTTTTTT. The chain is built from TRBV2 and TRBJ2-2; D is unresolved. The germline CDR1 and CDR2 sequences are SNHLY and FYNNEI. CDR3 length equals 13 residues. Trimming took 7 bases from V and 4 from J, leaving 10 bases between them.

This clone appeared once. Sequence at one end of the junction differs from germline and may be a read error. V is TRBV28 and J is TRBJ2-1; D is ambiguous. Germline CDR1 and CDR2: MDHEN and SYDVKM. CDR3 length: 13 amino acids. The CDR3 DNA is TGTGCCAGCAGTTTCCCTTCGAAGGGCTCTGGGGTCTTC. As protein: CASSFPSKGSGVF.

V and J are TRBV21-1 and TRBJ2-2; TRBD2, the D gene given by the table, was not confirmed from the DNA. TRBV21-1 constitutes a pseudogene. The length of the CDR3 is 16 residues. The DNA for the CDR3 is TGTGCCAGCAGCACCCGACTAGCGGGAGAAGTCGGGGAGCTGTTTTTT. Translated: CASSTRLAGEVGELFF.

This clone showed up just once. This rearrangement joins TRBV4-2 to TRBJ2-2; 8 bases align to TRBD2. CDR1 LGHNA and CDR2 YNFKEQ come from the germline V gene. The CDR3 totals 17 residues. V shed 1 base, J shed 7 bases, and the junction held 11 bases outside the gene matches. CDR3 bases: TGTGCCAGCAGCCAAGCCTCCCAGCGGGAGCTGGTCGGGGAGCTGTTTTTT. Translating it yields CASSQASQRELVGELFF.

In its sample, this clone was seen a few times. The chain has TRBV6-6 and TRBJ1-2, with 7 bases identical to TRBD1. With 6 bases clipped from V and 4 bases from J, the junction kept 5 bases outside the gene matches. Germline V gene lookup returns CDR1 MNHNY and CDR2 SVGAGI (reference sequence). CDR3 length: 13 amino acids. CDR3 amino acids: CASRPGQTYGYTF. The CDR3 region has the DNA TGTGCCAGCAGACCGGGACAGACCTATGGCTACACCTTC.

The chain couples TRBV7-2 to TRBJ2-1, with 7 bases fitting TRBD1. CDR3 length: 15 amino acids. Germline V gene lookup returns CDR1 SGHTA and CDR2 FQGNSA. V was clipped by 1 base and J by 7 bases; unmatched bases: 7. CDR3 DNA sequence: TGTGCCAGCAGCTTAGGTGGGACAGTTACGAATGAGCAGTTCTTC. Translating gives CASSLGGTVTNEQFF. The full variable domain, its missing parts supplied by reference TRBV7-2 and TRBJ2-1, is GAGVSQSPSNKVTEKGKDVELRCDPISGHTALYWYRQSLGQGLEFLIYFQGNSAPDKSGLPSDRFSAERTGGSVSTLTIQRTQQEDSAVYLCASSLGGTVTNEQFFGPGTRLTVL.

The chain uses TRBV9 and TRBJ2-2; possible D gene TRBD1, 5 bases. In germline, CDR1 is SGDLS, CDR2 YYNGEE. The ends were cut back, 0 bases at V and 0 bases at J, with 12 bases in the middle. The CDR3 length is 17 residues. CDR3 in DNA: TGTGCCAGCAGCGTAGAGGGGTCTAGTGCGAACACCGGGGAGCTGTTTTTT. This translates into CASSVEGSSANTGELFF.

The rearrangement uses TRBV9 and TRBJ1-2; D might be TRBD1 (5 bases). The V gene's germline CDR1 is SGDLS and CDR2 YYNGEE. Trimming shortened V by 0 bases and J by 3 bases, and 12 bases separated the two germline ends. The CDR3 sequence is 15 residues long. In nucleotides, the CDR3 is TGTGCCAGCAGCGTAGATGGGGGGGTAGACTATGGCTACACCTTC. Protein sequence: CASSVDGGVDYGYTF.

The chain links TRBV7-3 to TRBJ2-1; 7 bases are a match to TRBD2. CDR1 is SGHTA and CDR2 is FQGTGA in the germline V gene. The CDR3 runs 15 residues. Trimming at V came to 5 bases and at J to 4 bases, leaving 8 bases not matched to a gene. CDR3 DNA: TGTGCCAGCAGCCGATCCGGGACTATATACAATGAGCAGTTCTTC. Its translation: CASSRSGTIYNEQFF.

The chain joins TRBV2 to TRBJ1-5; 7 bases agree with TRBD1. Germline CDR1 is SNHLY and CDR2 is FYNNEI. The V segment lost 8 bases and the J segment 7 bases; nucleotides outside the gene matches: 14. The CDR3 sequence is 15 residues long. The CDR3 DNA is TGTGCCAGCCTTGGGACAGCGCAAAGGGGGCAGCCCCAGCATTTT. This sequence encodes CASLGTAQRGQPQHF.

In this sample, this clone turned up once. The V call is TRBV6-5, the J call TRBJ1-1; D perhaps matches TRBD1 (6 bases). Trimming took off 0 bases at V and 8 bases at J, with 10 bases between the two ends. CDR1 is MNHEY, CDR2 SVGAGI, per germline. The CDR3 runs 13 residues. CDR3 sequence: CASSYSFTGEAFF. CDR3 DNA sequence: TGTGCCAGCAGTTACTCGTTTACAGGGGAAGCTTTCTTT.

V is TRBV29-1 and J is TRBJ1-4; D gene ambiguous. The V gene's germline CDR1 is SQVTM and CDR2 ANQGSEA. The CDR3 has 14 amino acids. V lost 7 bases to trimming and J lost 2 bases, with 14 bases between them. CDR3 sequence reads: CSASIGSTNEKLFF. CDR3 sequence (DNA): TGCAGCGCCAGTATTGGGTCGACTAATGAAAAACTGTTTTTT. Variable domain in full (rest from reference TRBV29-1 and TRBJ1-4): SAVISQKPSRDICQRGTSLTIQCQVDSQVTMMFWYRQQPGQSLTLIATANQGSEATYESGFVIDKFPISRPNLTFSTLTVSNMSPEDSSIYLCSASIGSTNEKLFFGSGTQLSVL.

This clone has a count of ten or more. The gene calls are TRBV5-1 and TRBJ2-7, with 11 bases matching TRBD2. The CDR3 is 13 residues long. The germline V gene encodes CDR1 SGHRS and CDR2 YFSETQ. J was trimmed by 6 bases and V by 2 bases; bases with no gene match: 1. Here the CDR3 reads CASSFGTSGEQYF. The DNA of the CDR3 is TGCGCCAGCAGCTTCGGGACTAGCGGCGAGCAGTACTTC.

This clone was seen more than once but under ten times. The V and J genes are TRBV5-1 and TRBJ2-7; 10 bases are shared with TRBD2. Per germline, CDR1 SGHRS and CDR2 YFSETQ. The CDR3 is 14 amino acids. J gave up 8 bases and V 1 base, and 6 bases lay outside the gene matches. The CDR3 DNA sequence: TGCGCCAGCAGCTTGCCCCTAGCGGGAGATAAGCAGTACTTC. Amino acid sequence: CASSLPLAGDKQYF.